This T cell receptor (beta chain) was sequenced during a study of blood T cell repertoires in COVID-19. Overall study context: Acute and convalescent COVID-19 specimens originated in the United States, Italy and Spain. PBMCs, B-cell-depleted T cells, or T cells were the source of the cDNA or gDNA that made up the material.

Original handling: Estimation of nucleated cell counts relied on the amplification of reference gene primers. Assay: immunoSEQ multiplex PCR; the TCRdb copy retains only in-frame clones and omits some. V and J calls and clone size are those listed in that table; D and trimming were worked out from the DNA. The repertoire holds 60,000 to 70,000 clones, with roughly 77% as singletons. The CDR3 has 15 amino acids. CDR1 and CDR2 (germline): SGHNT, YYREEE (reference sequence). The V gene end was trimmed by 3 bases and the J gene end by 5 bases; junction bases not matched to a gene: 6. Sequencing input: peripheral blood. The clonotype was recovered from a man at least 80 years old with acute or convalescent COVID-19. The rearrangement uses TRBV5-4 and TRBJ2-2; TRBD2 agrees at 8 bases. CDR3 residues: CASSWGTGGTGELFF. The CDR3, as DNA: TGTGCCAGCAGCTGGGGAACGGGGGGGACCGGGGAGCTGTTTTTT.